A single sample is the source of the 14 T cell receptor beta chains below, sequenced in a study of CD8+ T cells in alopecia areata. cDNA serving as the sequencing template came from extracted, reverse transcribed RNA. TCRdb's copy holds only in-frame clones and misses some; the assay was immunoSEQ multiplex PCR. This table has 87,000 or so clones, just over 70% appearing once. The treatment: oral pan-JAK inhibitor, 5-10 mg twice daily. The sample was CD8+ T cells sorted from blood, taken at approximately week 42, from a patient treated with tofacitinib. The receptors shown here come from a human donor with alopecia areata.

The genes are TRBV7-9 and TRBJ1-5; D unclear. The CDR3 spans 11 residues. The V end was cut by 5 bases, the J end by 6 bases, with 5 bases between. Per germline, CDR1 SEHNR and CDR2 FQNEAQ (reference sequence). Written as DNA, the CDR3 is TGTGCCAGCAGCATAGGTCAGCCCCAGCATTTT. It yields the protein CASSIGQPQHF.

Comment on this clone: This CDR3 is also generated by other DNA sequences in the sample. The chain uses TRBV10-2 and TRBJ2-5, with a possible D match to TRBD1 (6 bases). V was cut by 3 bases and J by 6 bases, with 20 bases left in between. Germline V gives CDR1 WSHSY, CDR2 SAAADI. The CDR3 sequence is 16 residues long. This CDR3 is CASSDPGSSGVQTQYF. CDR3 in DNA: TGCGCCAGCAGTGACCCGGGATCTTCAGGGGTGCAGACCCAGTACTTC.

The J gene is TRBJ1-2, the V gene TRBV18; D is unresolved. CDR3 size: 12 residues. Germline V gives CDR1 KGHSH, CDR2 LQKENI. V was shortened by 0 bases and J by 7 bases, with 6 bases between the two germline ends. This CDR3 is CASSPPGAGYTF. The CDR3 bases are TGTGCCAGCTCACCACCGGGTGCTGGCTACACCTTC.

The genes are TRBV7-2 and TRBJ2-7; D is undetermined. Deletions cut 1 base from V and 3 bases from J, with 13 bases between. This CDR3 has 15 amino acids. The germline V gene encodes CDR1 SGHTA and CDR2 FQGNSA. The CDR3 DNA reads TGTGCCAGCAGCTTAGAGGGCGTGTCCATCTACGAGCAGTACTTC. Translated: CASSLEGVSIYEQYF.

This chain links TRBV6-1 with TRBJ2-1; TRBD1 might be the D (5 bases). Trimming left V 8 bases short and J 2 bases short, with 13 bases between. Per the germline V gene, CDR1 is MNHNS and CDR2 is SASEGT. The CDR3 loop spans 14 amino acids. The CDR3, as DNA: TGTGCCAGCTCACTGACAGAAACCTACAATGAGCAGTTCTTC. Protein sequence: CASSLTETYNEQFF.

This clone appeared a few times. For the CDR3, the DNA is TGCGCCAGCAGCCAAGGGCCGGACTCTACCTACGAGCAGTACTTC. This gives the protein CASSQGPDSTYEQYF. This chain links TRBV4-3 with TRBJ2-7; D is perhaps TRBD2 (5 bases). This CDR3 region has 15 residues. CDR1 is LGHNA and CDR2 is YSLEER in the germline V gene. V lost 1 base and J 2 bases, leaving 12 bases between the germline ends.

The V and J genes are TRBV2 and TRBJ1-1, with D possibly TRBD1 on 6 matching bases. V lost 2 bases and J lost 4, with 11 bases in between. From germline, CDR1 is SNHLY and CDR2 FYNNEI. CDR3 length: 14 amino acids. CDR3 in DNA: TGTGCCAGCAGTGAAACAGCACAGGGCACTGAAGCTTTCTTT. Its protein product is CASSETAQGTEAFF. Using reference TRBV2 and TRBJ1-1 for the parts outside the CDR3, the full variable domain is EPEVTQTPSHQVTQMGQEVILRCVPISNHLYFYWYRQILGQKVEFLVSFYNNEISEKSEIFDDQFSVERPDGSNFTLKIRSTKLEDSAMYFCASSETAQGTEAFFGQGTRLTVV.

The chain employs TRBV5-6 and TRBJ1-6; D unclear. CDR1 and CDR2 from the germline V gene are SGHDT and YYEEEE. The CDR3 is 12 residues long. Trimming left V 2 bases short and J 9 bases short, with 6 bases between. This CDR3 is CASSFGSSPLHF. Here the CDR3 DNA reads TGTGCCAGCAGCTTCGGAAGTTCACCCCTCCACTTT.

This clone has at least ten counts. The rearrangement joins TRBV6-1 to TRBJ2-3; 10 positions agree with TRBD2. CDR3 size: 15 residues. Germline V CDR1 and CDR2: MNHNS, SASEGT. Trimming at V came to 2 bases and at J to 4 bases, leaving 3 bases not matched to a gene. Written as DNA, the CDR3 is TGTGCCAGCAGTGAAAAAGCGGGGGGGCCAGATACGCAGTATTTT. Translating it yields CASSEKAGGPDTQYF.

J is TRBJ2-7 and V is TRBV4-3; TRBD1 is a possible D gene (5 bases). CDR3 size: 15 residues. Germline assignment: CDR1 LGHNA and CDR2 YSLEER. V lost 0 bases and J 2 bases, leaving 11 bases between the germline ends. CDR3 coding DNA: TGCGCCAGCAGCCAAGAAATGGGGCCGGCCTACGAGCAGTACTTC. It is translated as CASSQEMGPAYEQYF.

V usage is TRBV29-1 and J usage is TRBJ2-3; 9 bases line up with TRBD2. The ends lost 5 bases at V and 2 bases at J; junction bases unmatched: 11. Germline CDR1 and CDR2: SQVTM and ANQGSEA. The CDR3 length is 16 residues. DNA for the CDR3: TGCAGCGTTACGACGAGGACTAGCGCGCACACAGATACGCAGTATTTT. This translates into CSVTTRTSAHTDTQYF.

The rearrangement joins TRBV27 to TRBJ1-1; TRBD1 is a possible D gene (5 bases). Trimming removed 3 bases from V and 1 base from J, with 9 bases in between. This CDR3 comprises 14 residues. Germline V lookup: CDR1 MNHEY, CDR2 SMNVEV (reference sequence). DNA of the CDR3: TGTGCCAGCAGTTTTTTAGGGGAGAACACTGAAGCTTTCTTT. Protein: CASSFLGENTEAFF.

The rearrangement joins TRBV9 to TRBJ1-1; tentative D call: TRBD1 (5 bases). V lost 0 bases and J 0 bases, leaving 18 bases between the germline ends. CDR3 size: 18 residues. CDR1 is SGDLS, CDR2 YYNGEE, per germline. The CDR3 here is CASSVVGGLVGMNTEAFF. The CDR3 nucleotides read TGTGCCAGCAGCGTAGTCGGGGGTTTAGTGGGGATGAACACTGAAGCTTTCTTT.

The rearrangement joins TRBV14 to TRBJ1-1; D may be TRBD1 (6 bases). Germline V lookup: CDR1 SGHDN, CDR2 FVKESK. Between the trimmed V and J ends, which lost 1 base and 6 bases, there was a span of 9 bases. This CDR3 has 13 amino acids. The CDR3 sequence is CASSQARGSEAFF. CDR3 sequence (DNA): TGTGCCAGCAGCCAAGCTAGGGGGTCTGAAGCTTTCTTT.